Detailed here is one TCR beta chain. Here immunoSEQ multiplex PCR was the method, and the copy in TCRdb shows in-frame clones only, minus some. The table lists 200,000 to 300,000 clones, 93% of them singletons. Germline values: CDR1 SGHTA, CDR2 FQGNSA. CDR3 length: 16 amino acids. The V gene lost 0 bases and the J gene lost 2 bases, with 12 bases spanning the gap. This entry comes from a study of T cell responses to AZD1222 COVID-19 vaccine. The overall study: Researchers grouped second doses given at about 4 or about 12 weeks into one pool.

The sequenced sample was peripheral blood, obtained on day 0 of AZD1222 vaccination. The rearrangement uses TRBV7-2 and TRBJ2-3; perhaps TRBD2 as D (6 bases). The origin of this receptor is an adult in good health. CDR3 protein: CASSLAGTVHTDTQYF. The DNA of the CDR3 is TGTGCCAGCAGCTTAGCCGGGACTGTCCACACAGATACGCAGTATTTT.